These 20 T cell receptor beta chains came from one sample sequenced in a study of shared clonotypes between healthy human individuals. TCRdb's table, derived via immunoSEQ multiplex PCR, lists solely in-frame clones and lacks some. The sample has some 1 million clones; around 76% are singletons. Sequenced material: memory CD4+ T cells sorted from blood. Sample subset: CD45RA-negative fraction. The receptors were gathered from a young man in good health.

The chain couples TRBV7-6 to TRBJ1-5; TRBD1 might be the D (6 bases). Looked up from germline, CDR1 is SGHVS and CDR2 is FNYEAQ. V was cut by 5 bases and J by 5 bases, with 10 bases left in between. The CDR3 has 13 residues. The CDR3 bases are TGTGCCAGCAGCGAAAACAGGGATCAGCCCCAGCATTTT. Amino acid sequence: CASSENRDQPQHF.

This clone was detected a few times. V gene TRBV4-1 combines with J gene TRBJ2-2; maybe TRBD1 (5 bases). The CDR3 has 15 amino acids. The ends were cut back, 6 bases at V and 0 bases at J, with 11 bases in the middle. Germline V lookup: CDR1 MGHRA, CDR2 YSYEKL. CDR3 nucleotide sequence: TGCGCCAGCAGTACAGGATTCTCGAACACCGGGGAGCTGTTTTTT. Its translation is CASSTGFSNTGELFF.

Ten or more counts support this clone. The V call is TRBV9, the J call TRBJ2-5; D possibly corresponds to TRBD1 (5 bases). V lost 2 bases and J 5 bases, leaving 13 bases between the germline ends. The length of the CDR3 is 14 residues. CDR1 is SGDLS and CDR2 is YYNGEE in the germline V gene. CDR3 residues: CASSVGRASETQYF. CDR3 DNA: TGTGCCAGCAGCGTTGGCAGGGCGTCGGAGACCCAGTACTTC. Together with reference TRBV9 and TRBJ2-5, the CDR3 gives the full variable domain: DSGVTQTPKHLITATGQRVTLRCSPRSGDLSVYWYQQSLDQGLQFLIQYYNGEERAKGNILERFSAQQFPDLHSELNLSSLELGDSALYFCASSVGRASETQYFGPGTRLLVL.

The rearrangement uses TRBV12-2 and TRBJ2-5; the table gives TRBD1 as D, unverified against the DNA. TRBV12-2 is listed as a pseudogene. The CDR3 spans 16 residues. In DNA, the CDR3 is TGTGCAAGTCTTGACCCAGGGGGCGTAAAGTGGGAGACCCAGTACTTC. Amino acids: CASLDPGGVKWETQYF.

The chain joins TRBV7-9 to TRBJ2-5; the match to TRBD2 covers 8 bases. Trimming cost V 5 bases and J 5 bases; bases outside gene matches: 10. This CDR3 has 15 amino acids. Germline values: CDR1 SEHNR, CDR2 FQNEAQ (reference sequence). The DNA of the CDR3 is TGTGCCAGCAGCCCGGGGGGGACTAGGGATGAGACCCAGTACTTC. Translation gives CASSPGGTRDETQYF. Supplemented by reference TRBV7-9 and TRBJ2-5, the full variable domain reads DTGVSQNPRHKITKRGQNVTFRCDPISEHNRLYWYRQTLGQGPEFLTYFQNEAQLEKSRLLSDRFSAERPKGSFSTLEIQRTEQGDSAMYLCASSPGGTRDETQYFGPGTRLLVL.

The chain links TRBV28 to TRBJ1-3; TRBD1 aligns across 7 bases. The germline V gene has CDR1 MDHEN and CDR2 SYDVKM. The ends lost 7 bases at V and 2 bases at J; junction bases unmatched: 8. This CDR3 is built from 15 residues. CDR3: CASNNPQGAGNTIYF. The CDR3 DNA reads TGTGCCAGCAATAATCCCCAGGGGGCTGGAAACACCATATATTTT. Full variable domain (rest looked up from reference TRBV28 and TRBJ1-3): DVKVTQSSRYLVKRTGEKVFLECVQDMDHENMFWYRQDPGLGLRLIYFSYDVKMKEKGDIPEGYSVSREKKERFSLILESASTNQTSMYLCASNNPQGAGNTIYFGEGSWLTVV.

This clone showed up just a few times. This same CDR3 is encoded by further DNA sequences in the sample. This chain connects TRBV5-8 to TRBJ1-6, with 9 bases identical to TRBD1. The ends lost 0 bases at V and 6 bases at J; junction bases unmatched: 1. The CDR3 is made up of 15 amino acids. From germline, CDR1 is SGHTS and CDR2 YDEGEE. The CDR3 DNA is TGTGCCAGCAGCTTGGGACAGGGGGGTAATTCACCCCTCCACTTT. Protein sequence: CASSLGQGGNSPLHF.

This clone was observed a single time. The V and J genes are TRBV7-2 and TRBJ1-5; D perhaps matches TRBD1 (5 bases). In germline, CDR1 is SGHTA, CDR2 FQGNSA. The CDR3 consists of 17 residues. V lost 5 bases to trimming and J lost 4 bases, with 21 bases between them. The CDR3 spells CASSPGQGAGVNQPQHF. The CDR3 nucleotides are TGTGCCAGCAGCCCAGGGCAGGGCGCCGGAGTAAATCAGCCCCAGCATTTT. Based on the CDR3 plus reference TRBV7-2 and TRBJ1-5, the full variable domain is GAGVSQSPSNKVTEKGKDVELRCDPISGHTALYWYRQSLGQGLEFLIYFQGNSAPDKSGLPSDRFSAERTGGSVSTLTIQRTQQEDSAVYLCASSPGQGAGVNQPQHFGDGTRLSIL.

The CDR3 region is CASRRTRPTDTQYF. CDR3 coding DNA: TGTGCCAGCAGGCGGACTAGGCCCACAGATACGCAGTATTTT. The gene calls are TRBV27 and TRBJ2-3; TRBD2 matches at 7 bases. Germline V gene sequence: CDR1 MNHEY, CDR2 SMNVEV (reference sequence). The J segment lost 2 bases and the V segment lost 6 bases, leaving 5 bases of the junction unmatched. The CDR3 has 14 residues.

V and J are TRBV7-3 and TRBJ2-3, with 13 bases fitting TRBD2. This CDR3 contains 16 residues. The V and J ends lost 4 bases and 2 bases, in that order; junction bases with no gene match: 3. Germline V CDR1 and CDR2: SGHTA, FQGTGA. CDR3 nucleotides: TGTGCCAGCAGCTCGACTAGCGGGGGGTACACAGATACGCAGTATTTT. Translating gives CASSSTSGGYTDTQYF.

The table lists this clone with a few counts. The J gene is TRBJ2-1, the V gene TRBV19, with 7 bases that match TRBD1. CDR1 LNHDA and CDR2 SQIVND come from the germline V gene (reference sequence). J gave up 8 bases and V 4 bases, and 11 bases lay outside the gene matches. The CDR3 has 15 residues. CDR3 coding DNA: TGTGCCAGTAGTAGCCTACAGGGGAGTACGGATGAGCAGTTCTTC. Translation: CASSSLQGSTDEQFF.

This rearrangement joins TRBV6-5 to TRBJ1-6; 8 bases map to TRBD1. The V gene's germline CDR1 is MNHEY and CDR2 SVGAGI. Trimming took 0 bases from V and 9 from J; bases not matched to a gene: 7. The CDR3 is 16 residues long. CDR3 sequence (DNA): TGTGCCAGCAGTTACTCCTTGCGACAGGGGACTTCACCCCTCCACTTT. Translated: CASSYSLRQGTSPLHF.

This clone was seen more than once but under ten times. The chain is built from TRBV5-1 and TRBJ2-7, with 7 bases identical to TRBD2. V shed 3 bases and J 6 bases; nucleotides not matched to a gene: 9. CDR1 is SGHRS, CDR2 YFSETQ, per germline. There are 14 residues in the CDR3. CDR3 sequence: CASSSQGGESEQYF. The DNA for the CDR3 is TGCGCCAGCAGCTCTCAGGGAGGGGAGAGCGAGCAGTACTTC.

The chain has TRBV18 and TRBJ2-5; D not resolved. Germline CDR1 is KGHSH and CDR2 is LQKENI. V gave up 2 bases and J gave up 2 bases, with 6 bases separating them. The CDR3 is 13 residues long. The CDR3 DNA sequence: TGTGCCAGCTCACCATTGGGTCAAGAGACCCAGTACTTC. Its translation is CASSPLGQETQYF. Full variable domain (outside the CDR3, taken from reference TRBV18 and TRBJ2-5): NAGVMQNPRHLVRRRGQEARLRCSPMKGHSHVYWYRQLPEEGLKFMVYLQKENIIDESGMPKERFSAEFPKEGPSILRIQQVVRGDSAAYFCASSPLGQETQYFGPGTRLLVL.

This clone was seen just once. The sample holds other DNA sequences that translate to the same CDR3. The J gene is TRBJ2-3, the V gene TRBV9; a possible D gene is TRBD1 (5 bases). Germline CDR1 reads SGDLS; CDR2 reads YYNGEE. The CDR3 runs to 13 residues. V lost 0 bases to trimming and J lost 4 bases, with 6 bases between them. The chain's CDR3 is CASSVGGADTQYF. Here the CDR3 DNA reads TGTGCCAGCAGCGTAGGGGGCGCAGATACGCAGTATTTT.

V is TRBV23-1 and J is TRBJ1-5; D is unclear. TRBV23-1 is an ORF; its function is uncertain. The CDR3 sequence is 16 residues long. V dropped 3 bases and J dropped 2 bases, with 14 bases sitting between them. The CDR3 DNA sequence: TGCGCCAGCAGTCATCGGACCGACGCGGGCAATCAGCCCCAGCATTTT. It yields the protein CASSHRTDAGNQPQHF.

The CDR3, as DNA: TGTGCCAGCAGTTCGAGGACAGGGGTAGGCACTGAAGCTTTCTTT. Its translation: CASSSRTGVGTEAFF. V usage is TRBV27 and J usage is TRBJ1-1; 9 bases align to TRBD1. V gave up 4 bases and J gave up 4 bases; unmatched junction bases: 7. Looked up from germline, CDR1 is MNHEY and CDR2 is SMNVEV (reference sequence). The CDR3 loop spans 15 amino acids.

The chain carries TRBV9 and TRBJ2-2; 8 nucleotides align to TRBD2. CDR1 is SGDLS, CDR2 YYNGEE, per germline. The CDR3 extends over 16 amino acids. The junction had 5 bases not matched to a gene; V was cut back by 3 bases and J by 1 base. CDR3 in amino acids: CASSERTSRNTGELFF. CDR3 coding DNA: TGTGCCAGCAGCGAGAGGACTAGCCGGAACACCGGGGAGCTGTTTTTT.

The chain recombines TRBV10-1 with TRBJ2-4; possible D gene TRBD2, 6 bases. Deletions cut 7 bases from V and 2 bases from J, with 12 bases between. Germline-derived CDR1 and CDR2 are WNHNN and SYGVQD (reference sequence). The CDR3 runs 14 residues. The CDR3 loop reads CASTFAGTKNIQYF. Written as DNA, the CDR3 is TGCGCCAGCACCTTTGCGGGGACCAAAAACATTCAGTACTTC.

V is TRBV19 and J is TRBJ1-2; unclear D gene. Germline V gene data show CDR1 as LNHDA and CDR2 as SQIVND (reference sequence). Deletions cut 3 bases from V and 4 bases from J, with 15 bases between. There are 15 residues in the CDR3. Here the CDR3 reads CASSMEQASIYGYTF. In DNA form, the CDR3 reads TGTGCCAGTAGTATGGAGCAGGCAAGCATCTATGGCTACACCTTC.